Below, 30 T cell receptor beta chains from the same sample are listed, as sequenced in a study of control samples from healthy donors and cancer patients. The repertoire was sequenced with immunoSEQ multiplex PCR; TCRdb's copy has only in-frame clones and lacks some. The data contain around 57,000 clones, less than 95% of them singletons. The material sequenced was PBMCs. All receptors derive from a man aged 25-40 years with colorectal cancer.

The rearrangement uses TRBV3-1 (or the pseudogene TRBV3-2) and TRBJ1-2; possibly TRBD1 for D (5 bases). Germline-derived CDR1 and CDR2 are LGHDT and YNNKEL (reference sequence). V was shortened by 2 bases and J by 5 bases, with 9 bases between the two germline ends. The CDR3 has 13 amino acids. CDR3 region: CASSQWGSYGYTF. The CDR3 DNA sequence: TGTGCCAGCAGCCAATGGGGGTCATATGGCTACACCTTC.

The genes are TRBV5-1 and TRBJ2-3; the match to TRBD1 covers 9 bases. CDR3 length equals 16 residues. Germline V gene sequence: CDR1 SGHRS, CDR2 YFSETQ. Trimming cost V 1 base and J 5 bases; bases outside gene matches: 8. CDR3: CASSLTGTGIIDTQYF. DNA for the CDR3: TGCGCCAGCAGCTTGACCGGGACAGGGATTATAGATACGCAGTATTTT.

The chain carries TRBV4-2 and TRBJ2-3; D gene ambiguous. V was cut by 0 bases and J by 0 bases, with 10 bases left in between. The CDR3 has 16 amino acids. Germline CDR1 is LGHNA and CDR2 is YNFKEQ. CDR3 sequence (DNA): TGTGCCAGCAGCCAAGATGGGGTTACTAGCACAGATACGCAGTATTTT. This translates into CASSQDGVTSTDTQYF.

The CDR3 DNA follows: TGTGCCAGCAGCTTAGACGGGGGGTTTAATTCACCCCTCCACTTT. Amino acids: CASSLDGGFNSPLHF. The rearrangement links TRBV11-2 to TRBJ1-6, with D perhaps matching TRBD1 (5 bases). The CDR3 loop spans 15 amino acids. The germline V and J ends were trimmed by 0 bases and 6 bases, with 9 bases remaining between them. The germline V gene encodes CDR1 SGHAT and CDR2 FQNNGV. The variable domain in full, completed from reference TRBV11-2 and TRBJ1-6, reads EAGVAQSPRYKIIEKRQSVAFWCNPISGHATLYWYQQILGQGPKLLIQFQNNGVVDDSQLPKDRFSAERLKGVDSTLKIQPAKLEDSAVYLCASSLDGGFNSPLHFGNGTRLTVT.

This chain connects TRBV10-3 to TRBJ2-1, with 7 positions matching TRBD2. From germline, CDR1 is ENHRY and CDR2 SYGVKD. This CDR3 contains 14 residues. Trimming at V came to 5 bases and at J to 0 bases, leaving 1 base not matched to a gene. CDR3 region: CAISTGGSYNEQFF. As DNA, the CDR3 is TGTGCCATCAGTACGGGGGGCTCCTACAATGAGCAGTTCTTC.

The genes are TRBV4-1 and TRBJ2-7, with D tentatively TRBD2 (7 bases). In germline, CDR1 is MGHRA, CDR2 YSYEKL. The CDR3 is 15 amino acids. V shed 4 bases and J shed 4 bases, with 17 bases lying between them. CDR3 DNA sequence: TGCGCCAGCAGCCCGTCGACGGGGGGCGTATACGAGCAGTACTTC. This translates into CASSPSTGGVYEQYF.

In DNA, the CDR3 is TGCGCCAGCAGCCTCGGACAGGGGTCCTACGAGCAGTACTTC. Protein product: CASSLGQGSYEQYF. The chain combines TRBV4-1 with TRBJ2-7; TRBD1 matches at 9 bases. The V gene's germline CDR1 is MGHRA and CDR2 YSYEKL. The V gene end was trimmed by 4 bases and the J gene end by 1 base; junction bases not matched to a gene: 2. The CDR3 is made up of 14 amino acids.

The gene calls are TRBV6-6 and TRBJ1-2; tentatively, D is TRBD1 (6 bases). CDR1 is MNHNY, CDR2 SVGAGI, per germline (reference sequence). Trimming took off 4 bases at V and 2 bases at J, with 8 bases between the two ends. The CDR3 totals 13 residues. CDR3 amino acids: CASSSDRNYGYTF. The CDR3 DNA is TGTGCCAGCAGTTCCGACAGGAACTATGGCTACACCTTC.

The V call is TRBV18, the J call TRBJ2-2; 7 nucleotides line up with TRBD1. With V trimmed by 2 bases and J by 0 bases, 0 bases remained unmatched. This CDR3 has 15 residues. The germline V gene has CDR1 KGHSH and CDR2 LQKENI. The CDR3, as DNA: TGTGCCAGCTCACCAGGGACAGCGAACACCGGGGAGCTGTTTTTT. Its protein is CASSPGTANTGELFF.

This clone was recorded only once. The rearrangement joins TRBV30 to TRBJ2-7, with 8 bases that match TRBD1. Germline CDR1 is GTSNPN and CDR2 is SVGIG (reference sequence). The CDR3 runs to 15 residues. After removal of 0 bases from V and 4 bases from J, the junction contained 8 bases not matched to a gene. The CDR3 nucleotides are TGTGCCTGGAGTGTCAAGGACAGGGTCAGGTACGAGCAGTACTTC. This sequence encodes CAWSVKDRVRYEQYF. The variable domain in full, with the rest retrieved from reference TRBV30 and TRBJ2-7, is SQTIHQWPATLVQPVGSPLSLECTVEGTSNPNLYWYRQAAGRGLQLLFYSVGIGQISSEVPQNLSASRPQDRQFILSSKKLLLSDSGFYLCAWSVKDRVRYEQYFGPGTRLTVT.

The CDR3 spells CASSIGTGVGEQYV. The CDR3 DNA follows: TGTGCCAGTAGTATTGGGACAGGGGTCGGCGAGCAGTACGTC. The chain couples TRBV19 to TRBJ2-7; 10 bases fit TRBD1. CDR3 size: 14 residues. From germline, CDR1 is LNHDA and CDR2 SQIVND (reference sequence). J gave up 6 bases and V 3 bases, and 5 bases lay outside the gene matches.

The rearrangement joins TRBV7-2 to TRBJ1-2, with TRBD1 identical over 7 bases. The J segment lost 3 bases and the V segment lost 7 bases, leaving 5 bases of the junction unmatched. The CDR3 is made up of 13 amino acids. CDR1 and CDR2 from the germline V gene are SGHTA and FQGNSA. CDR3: CASNTGADYGYTF. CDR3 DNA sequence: TGTGCCAGCAACACAGGGGCGGACTATGGCTACACCTTC. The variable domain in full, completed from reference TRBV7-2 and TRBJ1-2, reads GAGVSQSPSNKVTEKGKDVELRCDPISGHTALYWYRQSLGQGLEFLIYFQGNSAPDKSGLPSDRFSAERTGGSVSTLTIQRTQQEDSAVYLCASNTGADYGYTFGSGTRLTVV.

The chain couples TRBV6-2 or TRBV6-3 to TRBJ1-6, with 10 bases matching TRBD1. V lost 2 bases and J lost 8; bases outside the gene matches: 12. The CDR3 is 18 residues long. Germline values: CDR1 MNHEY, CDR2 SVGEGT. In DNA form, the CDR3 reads TGTGCCAGCAGTTACGACTTGGGACAGGGGTTCGAAGATTCACCCCTCCACTTT. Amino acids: CASSYDLGQGFEDSPLHF.

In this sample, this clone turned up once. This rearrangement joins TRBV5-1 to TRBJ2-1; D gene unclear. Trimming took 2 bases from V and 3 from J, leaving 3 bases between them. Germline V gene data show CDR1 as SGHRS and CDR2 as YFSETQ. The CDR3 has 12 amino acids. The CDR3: CASSLNYNEQFF. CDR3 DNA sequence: TGCGCCAGCAGCTTAAACTACAATGAGCAGTTCTTC. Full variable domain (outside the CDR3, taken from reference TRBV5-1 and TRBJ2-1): KAGVTQTPRYLIKTRGQQVTLSCSPISGHRSVSWYQQTPGQGLQFLFEYFSETQRNKGNFPGRFSGRQFSNSRSEMNVSTLELGDSALYLCASSLNYNEQFFGPGTRLTVL.

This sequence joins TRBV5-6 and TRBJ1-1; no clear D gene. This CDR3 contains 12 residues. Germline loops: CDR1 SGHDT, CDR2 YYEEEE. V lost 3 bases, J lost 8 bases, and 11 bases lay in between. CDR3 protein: CASSWHRIEAFF. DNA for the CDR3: TGTGCCAGCAGCTGGCACCGAATCGAAGCTTTCTTT.

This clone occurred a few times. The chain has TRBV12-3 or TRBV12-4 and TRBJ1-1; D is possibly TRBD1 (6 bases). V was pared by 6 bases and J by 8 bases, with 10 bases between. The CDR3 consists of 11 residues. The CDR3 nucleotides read TGTGCCAGCAGCAGGACAGCGGAAGCTTTCTTT. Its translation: CASSRTAEAFF.

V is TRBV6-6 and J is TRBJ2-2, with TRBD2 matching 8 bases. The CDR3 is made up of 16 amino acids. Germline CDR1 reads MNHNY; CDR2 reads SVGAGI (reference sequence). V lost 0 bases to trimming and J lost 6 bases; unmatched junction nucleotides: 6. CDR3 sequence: CASSYSRGGLAGELFF. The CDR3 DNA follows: TGTGCCAGCAGTTACTCTCGGGGGGGCCTGGCCGGGGAGCTGTTTTTT.

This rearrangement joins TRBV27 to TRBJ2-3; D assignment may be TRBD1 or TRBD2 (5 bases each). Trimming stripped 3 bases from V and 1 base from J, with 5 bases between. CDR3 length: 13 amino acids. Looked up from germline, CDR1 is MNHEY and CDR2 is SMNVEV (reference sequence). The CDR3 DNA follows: TGTGCCAGCAGTTTGGGGGGCACAGATACGCAGTATTTT. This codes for CASSLGGTDTQYF.

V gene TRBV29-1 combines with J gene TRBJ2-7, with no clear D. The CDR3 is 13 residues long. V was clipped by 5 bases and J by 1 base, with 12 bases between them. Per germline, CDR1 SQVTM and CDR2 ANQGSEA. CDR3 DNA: TGCAGCGTTTCCCCAGGCGAGTCCTACGAGCAGTACTTC. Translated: CSVSPGESYEQYF.

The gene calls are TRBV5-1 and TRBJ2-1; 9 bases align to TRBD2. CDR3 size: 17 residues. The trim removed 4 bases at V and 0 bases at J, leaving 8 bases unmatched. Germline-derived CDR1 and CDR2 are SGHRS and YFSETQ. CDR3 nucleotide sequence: TGCGCCAGCAGCCCAGGGGCTAGCGGGACCTCCTACAATGAGCAGTTCTTC. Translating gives CASSPGASGTSYNEQFF.

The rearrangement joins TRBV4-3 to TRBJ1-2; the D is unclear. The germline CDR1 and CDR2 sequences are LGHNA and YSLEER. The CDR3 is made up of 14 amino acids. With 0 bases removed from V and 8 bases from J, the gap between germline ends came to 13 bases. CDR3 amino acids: CASSQETVAGGYTF. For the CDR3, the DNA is TGCGCCAGCAGCCAAGAAACGGTAGCCGGGGGCTACACCTTC.

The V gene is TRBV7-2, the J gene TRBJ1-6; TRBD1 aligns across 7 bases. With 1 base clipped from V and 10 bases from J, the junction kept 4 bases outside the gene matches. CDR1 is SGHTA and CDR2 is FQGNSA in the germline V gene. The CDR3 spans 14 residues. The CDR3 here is CASSLGDRISPLHF. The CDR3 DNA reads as TGTGCCAGCAGCTTAGGGGACAGAATCTCACCCCTCCACTTT.

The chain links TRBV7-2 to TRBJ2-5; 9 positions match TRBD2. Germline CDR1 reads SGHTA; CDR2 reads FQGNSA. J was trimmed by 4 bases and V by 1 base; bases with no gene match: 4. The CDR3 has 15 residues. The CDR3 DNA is TGTGCCAGCAGCTTAGTGCGGGGGGGCGGAGAGACCCAGTACTTC. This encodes CASSLVRGGGETQYF.

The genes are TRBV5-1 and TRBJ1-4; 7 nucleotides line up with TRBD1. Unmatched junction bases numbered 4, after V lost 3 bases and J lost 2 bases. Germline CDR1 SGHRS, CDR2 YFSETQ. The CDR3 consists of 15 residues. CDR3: CASSSGGGTNEKLFF. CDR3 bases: TGCGCCAGCAGCTCAGGGGGTGGGACTAATGAAAAACTGTTTTTT.

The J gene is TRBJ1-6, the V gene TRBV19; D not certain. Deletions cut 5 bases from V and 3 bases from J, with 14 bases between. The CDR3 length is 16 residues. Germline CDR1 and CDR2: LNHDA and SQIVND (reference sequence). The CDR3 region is CASSRDPEGYNSPLHF. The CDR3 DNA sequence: TGTGCCAGTAGTCGTGACCCAGAGGGCTATAATTCACCCCTCCACTTT.

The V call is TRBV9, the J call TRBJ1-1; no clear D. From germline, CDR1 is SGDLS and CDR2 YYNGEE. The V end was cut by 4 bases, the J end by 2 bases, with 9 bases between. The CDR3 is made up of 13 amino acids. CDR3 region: CASSPSDNTEAFF. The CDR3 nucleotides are TGTGCCAGCAGCCCGTCAGATAACACTGAAGCTTTCTTT.

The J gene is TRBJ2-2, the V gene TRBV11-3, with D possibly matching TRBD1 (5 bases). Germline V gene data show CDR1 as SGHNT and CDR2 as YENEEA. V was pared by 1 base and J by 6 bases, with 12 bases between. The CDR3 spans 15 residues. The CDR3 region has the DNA TGTGCCAGCAGCTTAGGGGCAGGGAAGTCCGGGGAGCTGTTTTTT. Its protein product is CASSLGAGKSGELFF.

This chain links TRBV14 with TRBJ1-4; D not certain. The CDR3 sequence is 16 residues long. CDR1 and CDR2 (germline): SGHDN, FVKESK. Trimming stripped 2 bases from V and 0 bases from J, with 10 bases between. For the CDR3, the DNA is TGTGCCAGCAGCCAATTCCTTGCTGCAACTAATGAAAAACTGTTTTTT. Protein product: CASSQFLAATNEKLFF.

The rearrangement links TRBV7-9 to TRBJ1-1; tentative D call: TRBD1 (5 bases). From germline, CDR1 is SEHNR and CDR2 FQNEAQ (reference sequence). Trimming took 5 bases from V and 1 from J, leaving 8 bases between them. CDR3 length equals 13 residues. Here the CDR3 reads CASSPGGNTEAFF. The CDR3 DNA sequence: TGTGCCAGCAGCCCTGGGGGGAACACTGAAGCTTTCTTT.

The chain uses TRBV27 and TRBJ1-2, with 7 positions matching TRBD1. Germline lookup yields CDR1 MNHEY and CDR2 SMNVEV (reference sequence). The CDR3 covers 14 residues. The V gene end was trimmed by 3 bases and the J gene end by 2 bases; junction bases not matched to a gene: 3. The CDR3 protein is CASSFGGGNYGYTF. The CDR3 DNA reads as TGTGCCAGCAGTTTTGGAGGGGGCAACTATGGCTACACCTTC.